This record covers a single T cell receptor (beta chain). The data stem from a study of control samples from healthy donors and cancer patients. V was shortened by 6 bases and J by 5 bases, with 13 bases between the two germline ends. The CDR3 runs to 13 residues. Germline values: CDR1 LNHDA, CDR2 SQIVND (reference sequence). Libraries were prepared by immunoSEQ multiplex PCR; TCRdb keeps only in-frame clonotypes and omits some of them. The table lists fewer than 150,000 clones, approximately 90% of them singletons. Source material: blood. The chain employs TRBV19 and TRBJ1-2; possible D gene TRBD1, 6 bases. This receptor was taken from a man aged 18 to 30 in good health. The CDR3 DNA follows: TGTGCCAGTAGCGAAGGGGGGGTTTATGGCTACACCTTC. The encoded protein is CASSEGGVYGYTF.